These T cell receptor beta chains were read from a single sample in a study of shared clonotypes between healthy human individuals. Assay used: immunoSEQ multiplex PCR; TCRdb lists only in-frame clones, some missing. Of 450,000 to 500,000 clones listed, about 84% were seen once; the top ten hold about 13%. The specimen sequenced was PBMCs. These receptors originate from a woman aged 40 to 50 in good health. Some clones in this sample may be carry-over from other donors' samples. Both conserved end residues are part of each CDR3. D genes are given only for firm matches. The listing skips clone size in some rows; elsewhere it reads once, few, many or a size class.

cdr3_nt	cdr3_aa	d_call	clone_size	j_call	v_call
TGCGCCAGCAGCCAAGATAAGGACACTCGCCAGTACTTC	CASSQDKDTRQYF	.	.	TRBJ2-7	TRBV4-3
TGTGCCAGCTCACGAAAACAGGGTGGTGAGCAGTTCTTC	CASSRKQGGEQFF	.	many	TRBJ2-1	TRBV18
TGCGCCAGCAGCCCGGATGGGGAGCGGGGGTTTTACGAGCAGTACTTC	CASSPDGERGFYEQYF	TRBD2	.	TRBJ2-7	TRBV5-1
TGTGCCAGCAGTTACAGTCAGCTGAACACCGGGGAGCTGTTTTTT	CASSYSQLNTGELFF	.	.	TRBJ2-2	TRBV6-5
TGCAGCGGGAGGGTGTCCTACAATGAGCAGTTCTTC	CSGRVSYNEQFF	.	.	TRBJ2-1	TRBV29-1
TGTGCCAGCAGCGGCAGGGGGCCTGGAAACACCATATATTTT	CASSGRGPGNTIYF	TRBD1	few	TRBJ1-3	TRBV5-6
TGTGCCAGCTCGTCGTACCAAGAGACCCAGTACTTC	CASSSYQETQYF	.	.	TRBJ2-5	TRBV18
TGTGCCAGCAGCGTTAGCTTAATGGGGTCCTACGAGCAGTACTTC	CASSVSLMGSYEQYF	.	.	TRBJ2-7	TRBV11-2
TGCGCCAGCAGTTATGTCTGGAGGATAAACACTGAAGCTTTCTTT	CASSYVWRINTEAFF	.	.	TRBJ1-1	TRBV10-1
TGCGCCAGCAGTGGGGGCCTGGAATGGAACACCGGGGAGCTGTTTTTT	CASSGGLEWNTGELFF	.	.	TRBJ2-2	TRBV10-1
TGTGCCAGCAGTTTCCGTCAAGGACAGGGGAATCCCTACGAGCAGTACTTC	CASSFRQGQGNPYEQYF	TRBD1	.	TRBJ2-7	TRBV28
TGTGCCAGCGGTGGCACGACCTACGAGCAGTACTTC	CASGGTTYEQYF	.	.	TRBJ2-7	TRBV28
TGTGCCAGCAGTGAACCTAGGAGTCACACCGGGGAGCTGTTTTTT	CASSEPRSHTGELFF	.	.	TRBJ2-2	TRBV25-1
TGTGCCAGCAGTTTATCCGGGGACACCGGGGAGCTGTTTTTT	CASSLSGDTGELFF	.	.	TRBJ2-2	TRBV27
TGTGCCAGCAGTGAACTGGGGTCTGAAAACATTCAGTACTTC	CASSELGSENIQYF	.	.	TRBJ2-4	TRBV25-1
TGTGCCAGCAGTTATGGGACACCAGCCTACGAGCAGTACTTC	CASSYGTPAYEQYF	.	.	TRBJ2-7	TRBV28
TGTGCCAGCAGCTGGGGACAGGGTAATGAAAAACTGTTTTTT	CASSWGQGNEKLFF	TRBD1	.	TRBJ1-4	TRBV7-9